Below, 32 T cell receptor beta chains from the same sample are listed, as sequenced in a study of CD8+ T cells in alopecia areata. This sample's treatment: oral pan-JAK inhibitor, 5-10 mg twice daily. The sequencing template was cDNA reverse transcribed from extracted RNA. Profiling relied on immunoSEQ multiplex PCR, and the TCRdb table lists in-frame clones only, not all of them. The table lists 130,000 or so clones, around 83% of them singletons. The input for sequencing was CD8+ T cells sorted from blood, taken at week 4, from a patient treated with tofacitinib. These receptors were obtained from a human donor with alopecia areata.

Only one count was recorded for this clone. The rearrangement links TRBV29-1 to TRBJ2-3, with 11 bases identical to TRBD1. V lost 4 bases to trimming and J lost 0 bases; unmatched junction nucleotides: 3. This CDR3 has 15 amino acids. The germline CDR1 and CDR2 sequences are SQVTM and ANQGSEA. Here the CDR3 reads CSVGDRGASTDTQYF. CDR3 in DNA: TGCAGCGTTGGGGACAGGGGGGCTAGCACAGATACGCAGTATTTT.

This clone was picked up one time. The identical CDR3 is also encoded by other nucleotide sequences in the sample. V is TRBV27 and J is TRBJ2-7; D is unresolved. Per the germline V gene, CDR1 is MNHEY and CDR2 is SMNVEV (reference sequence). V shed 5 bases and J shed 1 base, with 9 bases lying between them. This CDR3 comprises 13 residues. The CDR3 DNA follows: TGTGCCAGCAGTCTCGGCCATTCCTACGAGCAGTACTTC. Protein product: CASSLGHSYEQYF.

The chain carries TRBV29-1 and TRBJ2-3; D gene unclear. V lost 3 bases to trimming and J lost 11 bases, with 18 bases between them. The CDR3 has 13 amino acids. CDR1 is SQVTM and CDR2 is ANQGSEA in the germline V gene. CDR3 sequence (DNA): TGCAGCGTTGAGGGCAGTCAACAGTTTAAGCAGTATTTT. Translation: CSVEGSQQFKQYF.

The CDR3 DNA reads as TGTGCCAGCAGCCTACTAGCTACTCAAGAGACCCAGTACTTC. Its protein product is CASSLLATQETQYF. This rearrangement joins TRBV5-5 to TRBJ2-5, with D perhaps matching TRBD2 (6 bases). V was cut by 4 bases and J by 2 bases, with 12 bases left in between. This CDR3 region has 14 residues. Per the germline V gene, CDR1 is SGHKS and CDR2 is YYEKEE (reference sequence).

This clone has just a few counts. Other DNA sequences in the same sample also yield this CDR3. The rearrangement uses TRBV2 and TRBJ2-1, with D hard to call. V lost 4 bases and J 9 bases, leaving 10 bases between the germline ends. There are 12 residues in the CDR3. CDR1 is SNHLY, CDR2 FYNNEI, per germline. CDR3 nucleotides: TGTGCCAGCAGTGGGACGTCCGGTGAGCAGTTCTTC. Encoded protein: CASSGTSGEQFF.

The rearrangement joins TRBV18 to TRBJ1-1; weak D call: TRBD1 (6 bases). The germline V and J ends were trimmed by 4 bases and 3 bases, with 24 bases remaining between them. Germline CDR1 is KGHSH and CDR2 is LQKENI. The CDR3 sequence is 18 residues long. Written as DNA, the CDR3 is TGTGCCAGCTCACTAAACCCGCGACGTCAGGGGTTGGACACTGAAGCTTTCTTT. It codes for CASSLNPRRQGLDTEAFF. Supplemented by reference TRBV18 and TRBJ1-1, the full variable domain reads NAGVMQNPRHLVRRRGQEARLRCSPMKGHSHVYWYRQLPEEGLKFMVYLQKENIIDESGMPKERFSAEFPKEGPSILRIQQVVRGDSAAYFCASSLNPRRQGLDTEAFFGQGTRLTVV.

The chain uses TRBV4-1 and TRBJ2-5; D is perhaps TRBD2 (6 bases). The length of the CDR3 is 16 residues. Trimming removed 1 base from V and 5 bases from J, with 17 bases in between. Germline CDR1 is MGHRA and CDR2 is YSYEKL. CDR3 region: CASSQGGTGSWETQYF. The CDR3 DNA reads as TGCGCCAGCAGCCAAGGCGGGACGGGTTCCTGGGAGACCCAGTACTTC.

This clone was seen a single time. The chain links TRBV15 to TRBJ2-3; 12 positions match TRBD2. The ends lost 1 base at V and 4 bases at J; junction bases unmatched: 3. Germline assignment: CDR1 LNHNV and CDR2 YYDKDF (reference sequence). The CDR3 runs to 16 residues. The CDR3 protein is CATSRGASGGADTQYF. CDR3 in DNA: TGTGCCACCAGCAGAGGAGCTAGCGGGGGGGCAGATACGCAGTATTTT.

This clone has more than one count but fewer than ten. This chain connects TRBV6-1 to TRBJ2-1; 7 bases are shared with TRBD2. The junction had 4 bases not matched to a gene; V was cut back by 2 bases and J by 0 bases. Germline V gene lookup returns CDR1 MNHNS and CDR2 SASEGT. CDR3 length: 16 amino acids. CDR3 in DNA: TGTGCCAGCAGTGAACGAGGCGGGGGCTCCTACAATGAGCAGTTCTTC. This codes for CASSERGGGSYNEQFF.

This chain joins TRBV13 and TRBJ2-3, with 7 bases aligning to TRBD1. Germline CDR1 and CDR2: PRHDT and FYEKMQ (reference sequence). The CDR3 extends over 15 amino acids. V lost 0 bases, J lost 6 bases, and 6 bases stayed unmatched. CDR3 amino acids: CASSLGVTGADTQYF. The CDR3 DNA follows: TGTGCCAGCAGCTTAGGAGTAACAGGGGCGGATACGCAGTATTTT.

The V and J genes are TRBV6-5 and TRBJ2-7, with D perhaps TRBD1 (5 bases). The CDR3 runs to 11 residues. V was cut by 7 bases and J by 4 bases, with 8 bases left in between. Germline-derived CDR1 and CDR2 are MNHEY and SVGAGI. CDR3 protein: CASTQGYEQYF. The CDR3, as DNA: TGTGCCAGCACCCAGGGTTACGAGCAGTACTTC.

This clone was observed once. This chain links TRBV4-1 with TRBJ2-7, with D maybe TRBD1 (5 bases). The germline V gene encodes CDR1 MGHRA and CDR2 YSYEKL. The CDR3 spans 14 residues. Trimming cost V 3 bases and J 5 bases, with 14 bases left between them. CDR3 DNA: TGCGCCAGCAGCCATAATCCTCAGGGCGACGAGCAGTACTTC. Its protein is CASSHNPQGDEQYF.

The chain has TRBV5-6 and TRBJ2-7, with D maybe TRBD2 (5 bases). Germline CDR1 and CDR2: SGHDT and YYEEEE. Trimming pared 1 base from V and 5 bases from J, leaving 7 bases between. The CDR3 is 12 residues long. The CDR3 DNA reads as TGTGCCAGCAGCTTGTGGGAGAACGAGCAGTACTTC. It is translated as CASSLWENEQYF.

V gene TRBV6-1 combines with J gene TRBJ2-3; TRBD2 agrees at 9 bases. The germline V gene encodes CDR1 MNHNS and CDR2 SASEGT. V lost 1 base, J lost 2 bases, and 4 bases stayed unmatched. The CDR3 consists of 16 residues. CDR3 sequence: CASSEELAGLTDTQYF. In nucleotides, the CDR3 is TGTGCCAGCAGTGAAGAACTAGCGGGTCTCACAGATACGCAGTATTTT.

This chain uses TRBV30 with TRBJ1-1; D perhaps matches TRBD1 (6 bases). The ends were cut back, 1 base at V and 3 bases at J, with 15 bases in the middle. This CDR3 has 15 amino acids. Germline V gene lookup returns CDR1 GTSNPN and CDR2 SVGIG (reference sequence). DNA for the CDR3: TGTGCCTGGAGTGAACAGGGAGGAATAGACACTGAAGCTTTCTTT. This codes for CAWSEQGGIDTEAFF. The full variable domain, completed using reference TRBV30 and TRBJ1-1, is SQTIHQWPATLVQPVGSPLSLECTVEGTSNPNLYWYRQAAGRGLQLLFYSVGIGQISSEVPQNLSASRPQDRQFILSSKKLLLSDSGFYLCAWSEQGGIDTEAFFGQGTRLTVV.

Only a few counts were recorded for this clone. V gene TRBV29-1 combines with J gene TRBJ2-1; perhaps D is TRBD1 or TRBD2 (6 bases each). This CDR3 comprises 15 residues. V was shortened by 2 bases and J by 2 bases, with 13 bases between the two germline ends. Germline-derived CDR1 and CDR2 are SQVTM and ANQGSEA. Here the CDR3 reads CSVESWGAPYNEQFF. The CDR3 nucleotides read TGCAGCGTTGAAAGCTGGGGGGCACCCTACAATGAGCAGTTCTTC.

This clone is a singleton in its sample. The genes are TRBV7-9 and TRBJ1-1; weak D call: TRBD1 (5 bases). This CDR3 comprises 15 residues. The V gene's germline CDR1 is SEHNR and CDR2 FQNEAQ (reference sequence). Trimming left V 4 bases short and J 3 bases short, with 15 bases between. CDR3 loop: CASSSGSGADTEAFF. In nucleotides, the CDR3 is TGTGCCAGCAGCTCAGGGTCGGGTGCGGACACTGAAGCTTTCTTT. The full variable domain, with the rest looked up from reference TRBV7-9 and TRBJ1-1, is DTGVSQNPRHKITKRGQNVTFRCDPISEHNRLYWYRQTLGQGPEFLTYFQNEAQLEKSRLLSDRFSAERPKGSFSTLEIQRTEQGDSAMYLCASSSGSGADTEAFFGQGTRLTVV.

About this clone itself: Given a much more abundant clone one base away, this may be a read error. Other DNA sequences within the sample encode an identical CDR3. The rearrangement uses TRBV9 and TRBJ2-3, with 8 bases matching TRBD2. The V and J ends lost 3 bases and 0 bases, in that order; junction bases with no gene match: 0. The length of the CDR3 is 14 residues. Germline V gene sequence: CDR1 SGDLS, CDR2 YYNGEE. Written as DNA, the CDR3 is TGTGCCAGCAGCGCTAGCGGGAGCACAGATACGCAGTATTTT. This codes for CASSASGSTDTQYF.

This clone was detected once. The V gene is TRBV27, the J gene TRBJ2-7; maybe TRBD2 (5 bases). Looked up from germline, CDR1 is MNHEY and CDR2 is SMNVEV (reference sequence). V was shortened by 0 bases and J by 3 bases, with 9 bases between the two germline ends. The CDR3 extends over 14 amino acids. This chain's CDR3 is CASSLSGIGYEQYF. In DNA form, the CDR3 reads TGTGCCAGCAGTTTATCCGGGATCGGCTACGAGCAGTACTTC.

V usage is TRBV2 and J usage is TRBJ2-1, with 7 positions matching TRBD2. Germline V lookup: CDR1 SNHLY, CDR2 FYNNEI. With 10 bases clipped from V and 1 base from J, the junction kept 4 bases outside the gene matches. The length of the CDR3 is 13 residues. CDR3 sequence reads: CAIRRGSYNEQFF. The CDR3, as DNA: TGTGCCATCCGGCGGGGGTCCTACAATGAGCAGTTCTTC.

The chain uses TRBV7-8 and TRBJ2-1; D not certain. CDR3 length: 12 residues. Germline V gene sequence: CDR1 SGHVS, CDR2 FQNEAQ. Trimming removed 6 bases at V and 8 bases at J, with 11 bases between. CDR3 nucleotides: TGTGCCAGCAGTTCCCCTATACATGAGCAGTTCTTC. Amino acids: CASSSPIHEQFF.

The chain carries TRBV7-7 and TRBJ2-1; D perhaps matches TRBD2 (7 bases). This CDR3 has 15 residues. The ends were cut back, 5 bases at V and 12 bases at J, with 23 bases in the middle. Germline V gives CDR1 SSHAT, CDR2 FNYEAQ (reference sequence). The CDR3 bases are TGTGCCAGCAGCCCCGGGGGGCAGACGTATGAGGGGCAGTTCTTC. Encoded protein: CASSPGGQTYEGQFF. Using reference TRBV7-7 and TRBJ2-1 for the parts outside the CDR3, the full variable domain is GAGVSQSPRYKVTKRGQDVTLRCDPISSHATLYWYQQALGQGPEFLTYFNYEAQPDKSGLPSDRFSAERPEGSISTLTIQRTEQRDSAMYRCASSPGGQTYEGQFFGPGTRLTVL.

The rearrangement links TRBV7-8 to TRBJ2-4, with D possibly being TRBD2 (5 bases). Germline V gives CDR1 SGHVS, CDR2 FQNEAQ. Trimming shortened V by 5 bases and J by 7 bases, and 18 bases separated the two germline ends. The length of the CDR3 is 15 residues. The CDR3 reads CASSPKTQTGNIQYF. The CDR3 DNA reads TGTGCCAGCAGCCCGAAGACTCAAACGGGGAACATTCAGTACTTC. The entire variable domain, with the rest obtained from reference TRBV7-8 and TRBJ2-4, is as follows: GAGVSQSPRYKVAKRGQDVALRCDPISGHVSLFWYQQALGQGPEFLTYFQNEAQLDKSGLPSDRFFAERPEGSVSTLKIQRTQQEDSAVYLCASSPKTQTGNIQYFGAGTRLSVL.

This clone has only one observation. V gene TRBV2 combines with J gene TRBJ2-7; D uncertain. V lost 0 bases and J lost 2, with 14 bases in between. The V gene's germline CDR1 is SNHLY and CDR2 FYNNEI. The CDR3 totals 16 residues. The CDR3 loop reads CASSEAWAAAAYEQYF. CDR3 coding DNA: TGTGCCAGCAGTGAAGCATGGGCTGCCGCGGCCTACGAGCAGTACTTC.

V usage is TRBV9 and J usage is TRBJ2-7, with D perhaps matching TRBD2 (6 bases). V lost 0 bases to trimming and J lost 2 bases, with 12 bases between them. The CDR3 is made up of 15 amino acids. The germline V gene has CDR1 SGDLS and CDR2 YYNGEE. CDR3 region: CASSVGASAAYEQYF. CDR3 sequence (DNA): TGTGCCAGCAGCGTAGGGGCTAGCGCCGCCTACGAGCAGTACTTC.

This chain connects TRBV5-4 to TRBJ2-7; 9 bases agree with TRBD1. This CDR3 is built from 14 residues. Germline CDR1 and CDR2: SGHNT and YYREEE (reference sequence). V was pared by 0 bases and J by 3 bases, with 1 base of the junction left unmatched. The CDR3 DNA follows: TGTGCCAGCAGCTTGGGACAGGGGGTCTACGAGCAGTACTTC. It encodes CASSLGQGVYEQYF.

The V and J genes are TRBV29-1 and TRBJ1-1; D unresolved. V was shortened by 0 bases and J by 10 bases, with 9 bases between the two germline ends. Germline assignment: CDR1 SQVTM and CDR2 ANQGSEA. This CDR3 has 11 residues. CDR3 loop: CSVEDLRGAFF. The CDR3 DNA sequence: TGCAGCGTTGAAGATCTCCGGGGAGCTTTCTTT.

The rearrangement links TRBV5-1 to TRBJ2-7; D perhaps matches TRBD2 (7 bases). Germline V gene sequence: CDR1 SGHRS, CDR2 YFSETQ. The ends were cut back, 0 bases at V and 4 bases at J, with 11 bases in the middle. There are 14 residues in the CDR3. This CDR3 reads CASSLAGGKYEQYF. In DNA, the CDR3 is TGCGCCAGCAGCTTGGCGGGGGGCAAGTACGAGCAGTACTTC.

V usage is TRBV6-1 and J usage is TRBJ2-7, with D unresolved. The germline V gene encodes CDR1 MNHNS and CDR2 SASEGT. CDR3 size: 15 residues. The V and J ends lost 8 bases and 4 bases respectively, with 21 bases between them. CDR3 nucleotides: TGTGCCAGCGTCGAAAAGGAACTCCAAATGTACGAGCAGTACTTC. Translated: CASVEKELQMYEQYF.

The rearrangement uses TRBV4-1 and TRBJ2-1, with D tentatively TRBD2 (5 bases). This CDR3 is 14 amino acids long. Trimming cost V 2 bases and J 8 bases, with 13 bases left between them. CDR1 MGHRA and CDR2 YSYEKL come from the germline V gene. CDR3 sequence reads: CASSQRRLADEQFF. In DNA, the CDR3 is TGCGCCAGCAGCCAACGGCGGCTAGCAGATGAGCAGTTCTTC.

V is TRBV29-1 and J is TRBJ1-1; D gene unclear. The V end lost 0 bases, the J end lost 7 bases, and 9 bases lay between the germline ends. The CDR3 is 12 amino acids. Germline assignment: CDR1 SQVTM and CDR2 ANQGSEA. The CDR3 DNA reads TGCAGCGTTGAAGATGAAGGAATTGAAGCTTTCTTT. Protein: CSVEDEGIEAFF.

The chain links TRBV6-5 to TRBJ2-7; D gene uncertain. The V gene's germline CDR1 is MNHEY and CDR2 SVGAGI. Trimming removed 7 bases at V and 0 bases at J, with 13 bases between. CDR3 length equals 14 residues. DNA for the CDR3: TGTGCCAGCAACGGCGGCGGAAGCTCCTACGAGCAGTACTTC. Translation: CASNGGGSSYEQYF.